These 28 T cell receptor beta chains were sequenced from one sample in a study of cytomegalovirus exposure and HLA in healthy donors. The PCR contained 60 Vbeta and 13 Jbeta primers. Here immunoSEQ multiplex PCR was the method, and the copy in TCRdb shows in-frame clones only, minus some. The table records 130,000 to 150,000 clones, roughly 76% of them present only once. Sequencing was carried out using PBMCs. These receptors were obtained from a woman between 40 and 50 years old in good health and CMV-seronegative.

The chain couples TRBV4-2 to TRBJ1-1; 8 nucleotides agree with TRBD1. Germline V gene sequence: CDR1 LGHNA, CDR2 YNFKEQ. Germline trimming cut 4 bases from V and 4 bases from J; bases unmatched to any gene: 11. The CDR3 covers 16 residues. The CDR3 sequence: CASSPRAGGGSTEAFF. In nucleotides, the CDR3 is TGTGCCAGCAGCCCAAGGGCAGGGGGCGGGAGCACTGAAGCTTTCTTT.

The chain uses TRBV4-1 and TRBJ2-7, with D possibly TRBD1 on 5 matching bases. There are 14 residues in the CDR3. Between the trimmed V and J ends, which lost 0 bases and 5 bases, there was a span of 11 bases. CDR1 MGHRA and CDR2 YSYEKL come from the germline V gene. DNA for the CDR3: TGCGCCAGCAGCCAAGAAGGGCACAGGAACGAGCAGTACTTC. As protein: CASSQEGHRNEQYF.

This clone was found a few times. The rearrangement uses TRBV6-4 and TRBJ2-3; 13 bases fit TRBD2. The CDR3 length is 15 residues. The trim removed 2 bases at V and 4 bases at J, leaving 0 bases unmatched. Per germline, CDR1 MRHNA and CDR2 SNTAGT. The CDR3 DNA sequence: TGTGCCAGCAGTGACACTAGCGGGGGGGCAGATACGCAGTATTTT. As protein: CASSDTSGGADTQYF.

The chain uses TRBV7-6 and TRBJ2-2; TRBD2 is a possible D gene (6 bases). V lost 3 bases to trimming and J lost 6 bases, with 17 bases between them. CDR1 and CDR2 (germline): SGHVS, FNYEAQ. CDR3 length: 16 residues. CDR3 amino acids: CASSFSPDYPSGELFF. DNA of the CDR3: TGTGCCAGCAGCTTTAGCCCGGACTATCCATCCGGGGAGCTGTTTTTT. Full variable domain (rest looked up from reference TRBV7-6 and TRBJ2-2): GAGVSQSPRYKVTKRGQDVALRCDPISGHVSLYWYRQALGQGPEFLTYFNYEAQQDKSGLPNDRFSAERPEGSISTLTIQRTEQRDSAMYRCASSFSPDYPSGELFFGEGSRLTVL.

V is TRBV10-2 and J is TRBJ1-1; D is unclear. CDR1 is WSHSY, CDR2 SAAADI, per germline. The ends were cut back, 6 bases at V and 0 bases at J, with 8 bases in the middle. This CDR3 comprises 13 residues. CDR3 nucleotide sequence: TGCGCCAGCAGAATTACAGTGAACACTGAAGCTTTCTTT. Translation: CASRITVNTEAFF.

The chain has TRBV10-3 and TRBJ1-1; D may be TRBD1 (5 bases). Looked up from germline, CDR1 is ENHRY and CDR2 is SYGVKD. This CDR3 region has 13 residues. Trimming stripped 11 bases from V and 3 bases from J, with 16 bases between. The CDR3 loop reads CAFSAGVDTEAFF. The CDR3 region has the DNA TGTGCCTTTTCGGCGGGGGTTGACACTGAAGCTTTCTTT.

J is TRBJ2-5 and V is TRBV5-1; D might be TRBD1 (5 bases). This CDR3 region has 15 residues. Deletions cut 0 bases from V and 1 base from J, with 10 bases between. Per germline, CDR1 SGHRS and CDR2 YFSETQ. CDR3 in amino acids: CASSLGGAAQETQYF. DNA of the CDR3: TGCGCCAGCAGCTTGGGTGGGGCTGCCCAAGAGACCCAGTACTTC. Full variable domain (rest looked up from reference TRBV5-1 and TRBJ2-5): KAGVTQTPRYLIKTRGQQVTLSCSPISGHRSVSWYQQTPGQGLQFLFEYFSETQRNKGNFPGRFSGRQFSNSRSEMNVSTLELGDSALYLCASSLGGAAQETQYFGPGTRLLVL.

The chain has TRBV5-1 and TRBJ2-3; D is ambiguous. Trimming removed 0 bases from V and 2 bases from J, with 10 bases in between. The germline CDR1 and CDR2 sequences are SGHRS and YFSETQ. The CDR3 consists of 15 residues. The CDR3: CASSLGGSLTDTQYF. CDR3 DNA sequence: TGCGCCAGCAGCTTGGGAGGCAGTCTCACAGATACGCAGTATTTT. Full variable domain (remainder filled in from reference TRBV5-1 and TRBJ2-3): KAGVTQTPRYLIKTRGQQVTLSCSPISGHRSVSWYQQTPGQGLQFLFEYFSETQRNKGNFPGRFSGRQFSNSRSEMNVSTLELGDSALYLCASSLGGSLTDTQYFGPGTRLTVL.

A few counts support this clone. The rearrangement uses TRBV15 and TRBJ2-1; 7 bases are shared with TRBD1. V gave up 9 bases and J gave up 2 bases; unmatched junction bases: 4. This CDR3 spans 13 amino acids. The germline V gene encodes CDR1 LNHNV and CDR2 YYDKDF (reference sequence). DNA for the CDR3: TGTGCCACTTCGACAGGGACCTACAATGAGCAGTTCTTC. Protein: CATSTGTYNEQFF.

Here the CDR3 reads CASTLGGVSPLHF. The CDR3 region has the DNA TGTGCCAGCACTTTAGGGGGGGTTTCACCCCTCCACTTT. The rearrangement uses TRBV6-1 and TRBJ1-6; D perhaps matches TRBD1 (6 bases). Per the germline V gene, CDR1 is MNHNS and CDR2 is SASEGT. The CDR3 sequence is 13 residues long. Deletions cut 7 bases from V and 9 bases from J, with 13 bases between.

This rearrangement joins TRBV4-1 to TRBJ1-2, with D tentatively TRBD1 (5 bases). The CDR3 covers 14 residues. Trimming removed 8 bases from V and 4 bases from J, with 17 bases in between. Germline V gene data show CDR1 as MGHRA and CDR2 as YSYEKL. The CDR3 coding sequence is TGCGCCAGCCGGATGGACATTTGGGGCTATGGCTACACCTTC. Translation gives CASRMDIWGYGYTF.

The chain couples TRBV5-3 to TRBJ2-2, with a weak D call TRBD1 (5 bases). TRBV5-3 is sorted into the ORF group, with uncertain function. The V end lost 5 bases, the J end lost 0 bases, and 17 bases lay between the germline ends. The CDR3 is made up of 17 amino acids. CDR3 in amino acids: CARSWGTILANTGELFF. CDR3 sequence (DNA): TGTGCCAGAAGTTGGGGCACAATACTCGCGAACACCGGGGAGCTGTTTTTT.

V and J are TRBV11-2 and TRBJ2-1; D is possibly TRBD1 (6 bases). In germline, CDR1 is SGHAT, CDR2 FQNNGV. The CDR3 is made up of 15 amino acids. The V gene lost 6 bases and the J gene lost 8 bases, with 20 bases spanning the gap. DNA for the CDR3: TGTGCCAGCAGGGGAACAGGGAAGGATGTGGATGAGCAGTTCTTC. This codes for CASRGTGKDVDEQFF.

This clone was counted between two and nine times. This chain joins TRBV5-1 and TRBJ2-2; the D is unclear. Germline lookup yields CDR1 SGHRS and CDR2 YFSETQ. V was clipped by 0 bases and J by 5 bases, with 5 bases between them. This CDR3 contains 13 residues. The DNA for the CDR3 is TGCGCCAGCAGCTTGGTCAGAACCGGGGAGCTGTTTTTT. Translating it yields CASSLVRTGELFF.

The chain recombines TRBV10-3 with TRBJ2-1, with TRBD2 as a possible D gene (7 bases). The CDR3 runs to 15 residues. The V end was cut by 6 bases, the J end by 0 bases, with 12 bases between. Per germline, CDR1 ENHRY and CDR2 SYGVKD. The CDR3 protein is CAIRGGTSSYNEQFF. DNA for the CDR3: TGTGCCATCAGGGGAGGGACAAGCTCCTACAATGAGCAGTTCTTC.

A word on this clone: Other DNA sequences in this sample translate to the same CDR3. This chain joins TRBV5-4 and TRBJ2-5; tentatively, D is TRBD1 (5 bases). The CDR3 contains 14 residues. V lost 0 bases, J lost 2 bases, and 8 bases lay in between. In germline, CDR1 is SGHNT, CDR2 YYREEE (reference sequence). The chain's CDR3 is CASSLGQTQETQYF. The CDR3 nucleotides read TGTGCCAGCAGCTTGGGACAGACTCAAGAGACCCAGTACTTC.

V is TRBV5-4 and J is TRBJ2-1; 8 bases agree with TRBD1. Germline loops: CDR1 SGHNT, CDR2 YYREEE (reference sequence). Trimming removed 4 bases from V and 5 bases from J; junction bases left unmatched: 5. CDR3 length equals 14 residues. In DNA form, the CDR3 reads TGTGCCAGCAGCCGGACAGGGATAAACAATGAGCAGTTCTTC. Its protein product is CASSRTGINNEQFF.

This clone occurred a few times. As DNA, the CDR3 is TGTGCCAGCAGCCCGACAGACTCTGGAAACACCATATATTTT. Protein product: CASSPTDSGNTIYF. The V and J genes are TRBV11-1 and TRBJ1-3, with TRBD1 as a possible D gene (5 bases). Deletions cut 5 bases from V and 0 bases from J, with 8 bases between. This CDR3 comprises 14 residues. CDR1 and CDR2 (germline): SGHAT, FQDESV (reference sequence).

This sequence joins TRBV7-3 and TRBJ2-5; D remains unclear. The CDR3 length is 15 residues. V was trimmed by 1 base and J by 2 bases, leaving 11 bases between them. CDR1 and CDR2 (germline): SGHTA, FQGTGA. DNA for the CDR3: TGTGCCAGCAGCTTAAATCTTGGTGCGCAAGAGACCCAGTACTTC. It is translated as CASSLNLGAQETQYF.

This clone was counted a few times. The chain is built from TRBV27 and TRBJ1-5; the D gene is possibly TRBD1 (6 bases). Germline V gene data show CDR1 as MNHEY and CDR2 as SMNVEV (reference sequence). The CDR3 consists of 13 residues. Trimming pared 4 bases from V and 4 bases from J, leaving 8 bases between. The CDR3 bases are TGTGCCAGCAGTTCTGACAGGAATCAGCCCCAGCATTTT. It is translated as CASSSDRNQPQHF.

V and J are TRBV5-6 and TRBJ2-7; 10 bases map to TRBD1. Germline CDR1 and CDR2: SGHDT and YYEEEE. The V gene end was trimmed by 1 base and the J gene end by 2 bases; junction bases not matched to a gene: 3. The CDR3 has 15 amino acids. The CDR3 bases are TGTGCCAGCAGCTTGACCGGACAGGGGGCCTACGAGCAGTACGTC. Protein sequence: CASSLTGQGAYEQYV.

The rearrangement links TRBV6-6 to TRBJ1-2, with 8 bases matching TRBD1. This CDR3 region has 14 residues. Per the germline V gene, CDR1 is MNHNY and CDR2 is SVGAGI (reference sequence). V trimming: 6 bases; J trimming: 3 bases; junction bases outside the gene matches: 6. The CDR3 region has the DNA TGTGCCAGCAGCCAAACGGGACAGGACTATGGCTACACCTTC. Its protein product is CASSQTGQDYGYTF.

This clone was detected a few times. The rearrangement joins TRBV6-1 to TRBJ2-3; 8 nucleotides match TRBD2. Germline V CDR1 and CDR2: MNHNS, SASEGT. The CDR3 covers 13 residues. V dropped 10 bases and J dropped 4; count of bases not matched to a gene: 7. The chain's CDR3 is CATGGVGADTQYF. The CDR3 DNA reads TGTGCCACGGGAGGGGTGGGTGCAGATACGCAGTATTTT.

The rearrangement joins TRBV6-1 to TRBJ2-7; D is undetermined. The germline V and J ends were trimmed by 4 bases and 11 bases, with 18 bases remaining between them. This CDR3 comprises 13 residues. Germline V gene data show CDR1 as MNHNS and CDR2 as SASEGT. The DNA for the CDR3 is TGTGCCAGCAGTGGAACACGAAACCACATGGAGTACGTC. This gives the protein CASSGTRNHMEYV.

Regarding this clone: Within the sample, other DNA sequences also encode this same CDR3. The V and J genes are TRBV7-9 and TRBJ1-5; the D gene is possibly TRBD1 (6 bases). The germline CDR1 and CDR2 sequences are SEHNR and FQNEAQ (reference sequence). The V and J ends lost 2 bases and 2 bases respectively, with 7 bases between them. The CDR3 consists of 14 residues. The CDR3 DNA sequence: TGTGCCAGCAGCTTATCAGGGGGCAATCAGCCCCAGCATTTT. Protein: CASSLSGGNQPQHF.

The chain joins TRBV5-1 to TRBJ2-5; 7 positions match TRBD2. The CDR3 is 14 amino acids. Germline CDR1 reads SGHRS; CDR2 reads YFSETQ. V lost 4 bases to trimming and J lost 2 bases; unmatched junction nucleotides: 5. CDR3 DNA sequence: TGCGCCAGCAGCCCGCCCGGGGGGCAAGAGACCCAGTACTTC. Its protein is CASSPPGGQETQYF.

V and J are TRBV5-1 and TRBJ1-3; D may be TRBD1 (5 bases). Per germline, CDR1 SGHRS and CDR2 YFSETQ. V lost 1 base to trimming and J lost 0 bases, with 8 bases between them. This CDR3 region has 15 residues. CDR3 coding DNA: TGCGCCAGCAGCTTGCAGGGAACCTCTGGAAACACCATATATTTT. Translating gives CASSLQGTSGNTIYF. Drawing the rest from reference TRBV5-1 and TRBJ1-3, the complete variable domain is KAGVTQTPRYLIKTRGQQVTLSCSPISGHRSVSWYQQTPGQGLQFLFEYFSETQRNKGNFPGRFSGRQFSNSRSEMNVSTLELGDSALYLCASSLQGTSGNTIYFGEGSWLTVV.

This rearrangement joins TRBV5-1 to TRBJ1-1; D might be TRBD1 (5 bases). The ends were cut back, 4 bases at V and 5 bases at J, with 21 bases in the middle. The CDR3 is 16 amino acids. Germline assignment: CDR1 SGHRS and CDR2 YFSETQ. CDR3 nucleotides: TGCGCCAGCAGCACCGATTCCAGGGTCCGACTTACTGAAGCTTTCTTT. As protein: CASSTDSRVRLTEAFF.